The 22 T cell receptor beta chains below come from one sample, sequenced in a study of blood T cell repertoires in COVID-19. TCRdb's table, derived via immunoSEQ multiplex PCR, lists solely in-frame clones and lacks some. The sample includes fewer than 250,000 clones, almost 90% of them seen just once. The sequenced sample was PBMCs or T cells enriched from blood (not recorded which). The receptors come from a young man who had been exposed to COVID-19.

V gene TRBV11-2 combines with J gene TRBJ1-3; D not certain. Germline V gives CDR1 SGHAT, CDR2 FQNNGV. V was pared by 3 bases and J by 15 bases, with 12 bases between. The CDR3 is made up of 11 amino acids. The CDR3 sequence: CASSFGTEQYF. The CDR3 region has the DNA TGTGCCAGCAGCTTTGGTACGGAGCAATATTTT.

V gene TRBV4-2 combines with J gene TRBJ1-1; 7 bases map to TRBD1. J lost 1 base, V lost 3 bases, and 8 bases had no gene match. The germline V gene encodes CDR1 LGHNA and CDR2 YNFKEQ. The CDR3 is 16 residues long. Written as DNA, the CDR3 is TGTGCCAGCAGCCAGATACCGGGACAGTCGAACACTGAAGCTTTCTTT. Amino acid sequence: CASSQIPGQSNTEAFF.

This rearrangement joins TRBV5-1 to TRBJ2-2; the D gene is possibly TRBD1 (5 bases). V was pared by 1 base and J by 3 bases, with 10 bases between. CDR1 and CDR2 from the germline V gene are SGHRS and YFSETQ. The CDR3 loop spans 15 amino acids. In DNA, the CDR3 is TGCGCCAGCAGCTTGCGTGTAGGGGACACCGGGGAGCTGTTTTTT. Translated: CASSLRVGDTGELFF.

The genes are TRBV2 and TRBJ2-5, with 7 bases aligning to TRBD1. This CDR3 contains 16 residues. CDR1 is SNHLY and CDR2 is FYNNEI in the germline V gene. The V and J ends lost 5 bases and 2 bases, in that order; junction bases with no gene match: 11. The CDR3 DNA follows: TGTGCCAGCAGTTTTGAAGGGACAGCCCATCAAGAGACCCAGTACTTC. Amino acids: CASSFEGTAHQETQYF.

This chain joins TRBV6-5 and TRBJ2-7, with 12 bases lining up with TRBD2. Per germline, CDR1 MNHEY and CDR2 SVGAGI. J was trimmed by 4 bases and V by 6 bases; bases with no gene match: 7. This CDR3 region has 15 residues. The CDR3 sequence is CASSRLAGASYEQYF. The CDR3 DNA reads TGTGCCAGCAGCCGACTAGCGGGGGCCTCATACGAGCAGTACTTC.

Concerning this clone itself: One junction end disagrees with the germline gene, perhaps due to a read error. The CDR3 nucleotides are TGTGCCACCAGCGATTTTAGGGGAACAACCAATCAGCCCCAGCATTTT. It specifies CATSDFRGTTNQPQHF. V gene TRBV24-1 combines with J gene TRBJ1-5; possible D gene TRBD1, 5 bases. This CDR3 has 16 residues. Germline V gives CDR1 KGHDR, CDR2 SFDVKD.

The V gene is TRBV9, the J gene TRBJ2-5, with 7 nucleotides matching TRBD1. V shed 3 bases, J shed 4 bases, and the junction held 6 bases outside the gene matches. Germline V gene lookup returns CDR1 SGDLS and CDR2 YYNGEE. The CDR3 totals 14 residues. CDR3: CASSETGLRETQYF. The CDR3 DNA is TGTGCCAGCAGCGAGACAGGGCTACGAGAGACCCAGTACTTC. Filled out from reference TRBV9 and TRBJ2-5, the complete variable domain reads DSGVTQTPKHLITATGQRVTLRCSPRSGDLSVYWYQQSLDQGLQFLIQYYNGEERAKGNILERFSAQQFPDLHSELNLSSLELGDSALYFCASSETGLRETQYFGPGTRLLVL.

The chain uses TRBV7-9 and TRBJ1-6, with D maybe TRBD1 (5 bases). Germline assignment: CDR1 SEHNR and CDR2 FQNEAQ (reference sequence). With 5 bases removed from V and 3 bases from J, the gap between germline ends came to 14 bases. The CDR3 consists of 16 residues. The CDR3 protein is CASSPPPTDYNSPLHF. CDR3 DNA: TGTGCCAGCAGCCCCCCCCCGACAGACTATAATTCACCCCTCCACTTT.

This clone has only one observation. The chain combines TRBV5-4 with TRBJ1-2; D might be TRBD1 (5 bases). V dropped 1 base and J dropped 2 bases, with 6 bases sitting between them. Germline CDR1 and CDR2: SGHNT and YYREEE (reference sequence). The CDR3 runs 13 residues. CDR3 amino acids: CASSLQGNYGYTF. Written as DNA, the CDR3 is TGTGCCAGCAGCTTGCAGGGAAACTATGGCTACACCTTC.

The chain employs TRBV27 and TRBJ2-7; 12 bases align to TRBD2. The CDR3 is made up of 16 amino acids. J was trimmed by 5 bases and V by 5 bases; bases with no gene match: 10. The V gene's germline CDR1 is MNHEY and CDR2 SMNVEV (reference sequence). The CDR3 sequence: CASSAGLAGGMDEQYF. CDR3 sequence (DNA): TGTGCCAGCAGTGCGGGACTAGCGGGTGGGATGGACGAGCAGTACTTC.

The rearrangement joins TRBV5-1 to TRBJ2-1, with D possibly TRBD1 on 6 matching bases. The CDR3 covers 14 residues. Germline CDR1 and CDR2: SGHRS and YFSETQ. Trimming removed 0 bases at V and 8 bases at J, with 12 bases between. This CDR3 is CASSLEGVWDEQFF. CDR3 in DNA: TGCGCCAGCAGCTTGGAGGGGGTTTGGGATGAGCAGTTCTTC. Complete variable domain (other parts from reference TRBV5-1 and TRBJ2-1): KAGVTQTPRYLIKTRGQQVTLSCSPISGHRSVSWYQQTPGQGLQFLFEYFSETQRNKGNFPGRFSGRQFSNSRSEMNVSTLELGDSALYLCASSLEGVWDEQFFGPGTRLTVL.

The chain uses TRBV10-3 and TRBJ1-6; D not certain. Germline V gene lookup returns CDR1 ENHRY and CDR2 SYGVKD. CDR3 length equals 13 residues. V dropped 9 bases and J dropped 10 bases, with 16 bases sitting between them. The DNA of the CDR3 is TGTGCCATTAGCCGGGAGGCGAACTCACCCCTCCACTTT. This gives the protein CAISREANSPLHF.

The chain uses TRBV20-1 and TRBJ2-5; TRBD2 matches at 10 bases. The CDR3 is 15 amino acids. J gave up 1 base and V 3 bases, and 5 bases lay outside the gene matches. The germline V gene encodes CDR1 DFQATT and CDR2 SNEGSKA (reference sequence). CDR3 amino acids: CSASAASGGQETQYF. CDR3 DNA sequence: TGCAGTGCTAGTGCGGCTAGCGGGGGCCAAGAGACCCAGTACTTC.

The J gene is TRBJ2-6, the V gene TRBV3-1 (or the pseudogene TRBV3-2); no firm D call. Trimming took 4 bases from V and 0 from J, leaving 7 bases between them. Germline CDR1 is LGHDT and CDR2 is YNNKEL (reference sequence). The CDR3 has 15 amino acids. In DNA form, the CDR3 reads TGTGCCAGCAGCCCCAGTTACTCTGGGGCCAACGTCCTGACTTTC. Its protein is CASSPSYSGANVLTF.

The V gene is TRBV15, the J gene TRBJ2-3; 14 bases fit TRBD2. This CDR3 has 17 residues. From germline, CDR1 is LNHNV and CDR2 YYDKDF (reference sequence). V was pared by 4 bases and J by 2 bases, with 5 bases of the junction left unmatched. CDR3 coding DNA: TGTGCCACCAGCAAGGGACTAGCGGGGGACATCACAGATACGCAGTATTTT. Amino acid sequence: CATSKGLAGDITDTQYF.

The chain couples TRBV5-6 to TRBJ1-6; TRBD1 agrees at 7 bases. CDR1 is SGHDT, CDR2 YYEEEE, per germline. The V and J ends lost 1 base and 8 bases, in that order; junction bases with no gene match: 9. There are 16 residues in the CDR3. CDR3 residues: CASSLIQGRLDSPLHF. CDR3 DNA: TGTGCCAGCAGCTTGATACAGGGGAGGCTTGATTCACCCCTCCACTTT. The full variable domain, with the rest looked up from reference TRBV5-6 and TRBJ1-6, is DAGVTQSPTHLIKTRGQQVTLRCSPKSGHDTVSWYQQALGQGPQFIFQYYEEEERQRGNFPDRFSGHQFPNYSSELNVNALLLGDSALYLCASSLIQGRLDSPLHFGNGTRLTVT.

The V and J genes are TRBV6-4 and TRBJ1-1, with TRBD1 matching over 7 bases. The CDR3 consists of 13 residues. The germline V gene has CDR1 MRHNA and CDR2 SNTAGT. With V trimmed by 5 bases and J by 5 bases, 5 bases remained unmatched. The CDR3 nucleotides read TGTGCCAGCAGTTCAAACAGGGGAACTGAAGCTTTCTTT. It yields the protein CASSSNRGTEAFF.

This clone has just one count. The chain carries TRBV5-1 and TRBJ2-2; the D gene is possibly TRBD2 (6 bases). Trimming pared 5 bases from V and 3 bases from J, leaving 17 bases between. Germline V lookup: CDR1 SGHRS, CDR2 YFSETQ. CDR3 length: 16 residues. CDR3 in DNA: TGCGCCAGCAGACTCACCCCGGGGGATTACACCGGGGAGCTGTTTTTT. This codes for CASRLTPGDYTGELFF.

The V gene is TRBV7-8, the J gene TRBJ1-2; 9 bases agree with TRBD1. The germline CDR1 and CDR2 sequences are SGHVS and FQNEAQ. The length of the CDR3 is 16 residues. Trimming at V came to 4 bases and at J to 6 bases, leaving 12 bases not matched to a gene. CDR3 in DNA: TGTGCCAGCAGCTCATTTAACGGGGGACAGGGTAATGGCTACACCTTC. Translated, it gives CASSSFNGGQGNGYTF.

The rearrangement joins TRBV19 to TRBJ1-1, with 7 bases matching TRBD1. Germline V CDR1 and CDR2: LNHDA, SQIVND (reference sequence). J gave up 1 base and V 3 bases, and 11 bases lay outside the gene matches. CDR3 size: 17 residues. The DNA of the CDR3 is TGTGCCAGTAGTATCCAGGACAGGCAATTACCGAACACTGAAGCTTTCTTT. Translating gives CASSIQDRQLPNTEAFF.

In this sample, this clone turned up once. The chain has TRBV21-1 and TRBJ2-5; no check of the table's D call, TRBD1, against the DNA was made. TRBV21-1 is a recognized pseudogene. The length of the CDR3 is 17 residues. This CDR3 reads CASSKGQGSFWEETQYF. CDR3 DNA: TGTGCCAGCAGCAAAGGGCAGGGCAGTTTCTGGGAAGAGACCCAGTACTTC.

The J gene is TRBJ1-1, the V gene TRBV7-8; tentative D call: TRBD1 (5 bases). The CDR3 has 11 amino acids. The ends were cut back, 3 bases at V and 12 bases at J, with 11 bases in the middle. The germline V gene has CDR1 SGHVS and CDR2 FQNEAQ. The CDR3 DNA reads as TGTGCCAGCAGCTTGAAGGGGCAAACTTTCTTT. This translates into CASSLKGQTFF.